This entry concerns a single T cell receptor beta chain. The method was immunoSEQ multiplex PCR; TCRdb's version includes in-frame clones alone and lacks a portion of them. There are over 60,000 clones in the sample; over 75% occur only once, and 24% lies in the top ten. These data originate in a study of T cell responses to AZD1222 COVID-19 vaccine. The source is an adult in good health. The starting material was peripheral blood, obtained on day 0 of AZD1222 vaccination.

CDR3 sequence reads: CASSLAQGYEQYF. For the CDR3, the DNA is TGTGCCAGCAGCTTAGCACAGGGCTACGAGCAGTACTTC. The chain recombines TRBV11-2 with TRBJ2-7; a possible D gene is TRBD1 (6 bases). Germline CDR1 SGHAT, CDR2 FQNNGV. With 1 base removed from V and 3 bases from J, the gap between germline ends came to 7 bases. The CDR3 contains 13 residues.